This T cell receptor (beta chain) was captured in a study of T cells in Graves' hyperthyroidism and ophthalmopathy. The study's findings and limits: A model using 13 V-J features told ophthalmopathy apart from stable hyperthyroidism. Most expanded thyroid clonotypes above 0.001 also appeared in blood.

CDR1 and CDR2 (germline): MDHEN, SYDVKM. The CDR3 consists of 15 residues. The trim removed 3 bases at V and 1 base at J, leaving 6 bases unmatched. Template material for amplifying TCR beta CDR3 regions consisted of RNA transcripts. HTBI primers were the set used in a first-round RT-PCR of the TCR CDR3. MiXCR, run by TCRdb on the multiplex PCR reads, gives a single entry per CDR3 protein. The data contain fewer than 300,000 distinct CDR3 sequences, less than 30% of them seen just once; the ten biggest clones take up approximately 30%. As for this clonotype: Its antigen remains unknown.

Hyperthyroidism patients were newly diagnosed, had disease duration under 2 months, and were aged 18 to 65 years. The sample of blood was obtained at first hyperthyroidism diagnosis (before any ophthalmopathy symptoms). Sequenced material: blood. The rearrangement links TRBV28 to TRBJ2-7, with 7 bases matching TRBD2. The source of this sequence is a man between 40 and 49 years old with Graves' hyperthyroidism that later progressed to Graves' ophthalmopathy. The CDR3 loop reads CASSFQRDGSYEQYF. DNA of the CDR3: TGTGCCAGCAGTTTCCAGCGGGACGGATCCTACGAGCAGTACTTC.